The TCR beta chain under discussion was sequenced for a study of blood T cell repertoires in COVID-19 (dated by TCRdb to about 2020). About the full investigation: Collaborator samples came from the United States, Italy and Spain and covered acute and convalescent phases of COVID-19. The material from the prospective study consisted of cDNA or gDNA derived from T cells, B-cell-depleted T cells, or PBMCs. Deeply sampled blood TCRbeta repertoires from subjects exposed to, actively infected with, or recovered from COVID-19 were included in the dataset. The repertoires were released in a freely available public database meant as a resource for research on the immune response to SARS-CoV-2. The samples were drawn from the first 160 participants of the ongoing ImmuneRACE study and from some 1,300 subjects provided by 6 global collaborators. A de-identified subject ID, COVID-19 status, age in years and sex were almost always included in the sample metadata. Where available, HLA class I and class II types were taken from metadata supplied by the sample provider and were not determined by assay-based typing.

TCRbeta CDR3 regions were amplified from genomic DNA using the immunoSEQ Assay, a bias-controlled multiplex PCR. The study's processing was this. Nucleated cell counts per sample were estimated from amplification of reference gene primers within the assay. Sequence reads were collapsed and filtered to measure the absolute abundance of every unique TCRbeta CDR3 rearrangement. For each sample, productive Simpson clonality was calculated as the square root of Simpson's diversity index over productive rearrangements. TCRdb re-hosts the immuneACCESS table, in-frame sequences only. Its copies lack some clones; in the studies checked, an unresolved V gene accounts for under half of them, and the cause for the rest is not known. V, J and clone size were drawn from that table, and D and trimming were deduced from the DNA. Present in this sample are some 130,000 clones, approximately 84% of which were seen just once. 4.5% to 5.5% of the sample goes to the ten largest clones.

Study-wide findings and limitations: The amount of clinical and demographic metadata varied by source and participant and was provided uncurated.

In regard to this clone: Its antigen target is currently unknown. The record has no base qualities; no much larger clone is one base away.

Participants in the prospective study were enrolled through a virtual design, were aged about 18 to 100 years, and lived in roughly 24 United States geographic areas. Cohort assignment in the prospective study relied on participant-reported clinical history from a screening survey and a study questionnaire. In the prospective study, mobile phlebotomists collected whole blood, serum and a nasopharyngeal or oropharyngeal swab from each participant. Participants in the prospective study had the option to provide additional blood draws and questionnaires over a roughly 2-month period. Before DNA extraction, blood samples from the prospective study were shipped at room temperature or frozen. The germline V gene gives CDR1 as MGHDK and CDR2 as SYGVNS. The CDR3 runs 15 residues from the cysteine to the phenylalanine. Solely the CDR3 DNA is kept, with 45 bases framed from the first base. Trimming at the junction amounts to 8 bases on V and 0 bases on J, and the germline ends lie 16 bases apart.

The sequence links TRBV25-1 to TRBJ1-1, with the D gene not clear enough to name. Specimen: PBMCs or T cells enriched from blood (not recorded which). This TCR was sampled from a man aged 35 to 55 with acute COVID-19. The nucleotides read TGTGCCAGCTCACCGCCTGGGAGAGTGAACACTGAAGCTTTCTTT. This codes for CASSPPGRVNTEAFF.